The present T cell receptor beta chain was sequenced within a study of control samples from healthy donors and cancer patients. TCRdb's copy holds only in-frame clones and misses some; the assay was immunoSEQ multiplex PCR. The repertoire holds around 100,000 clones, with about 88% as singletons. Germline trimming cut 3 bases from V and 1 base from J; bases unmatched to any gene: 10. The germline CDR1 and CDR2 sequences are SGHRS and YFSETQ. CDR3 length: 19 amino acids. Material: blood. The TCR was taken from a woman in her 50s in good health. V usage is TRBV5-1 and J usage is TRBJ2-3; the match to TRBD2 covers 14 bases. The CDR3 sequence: CASSSLRTSGRQRTDTQYF. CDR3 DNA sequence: TGCGCCAGCAGCTCTCTCCGGACTAGCGGGAGGCAACGCACAGATACGCAGTATTTT.